The 9 T cell receptor beta chains below were found in one sample sequenced in a study of T cells after yellow fever vaccination. TCRdb reprocessed the 5' RACE reads with MiXCR, giving one entry per CDR3 protein. In the table there are some 350,000 distinct CDR3 sequences, 6.2% of which are singletons. The sample consisted of PBMCs, taken 5 days after the yellow fever booster vaccination. Receptors originate from a man aged 30 to 39 who received the YFV17D yellow fever vaccine.

This clonotype was seen a few times. The V gene is TRBV7-9, the J gene TRBJ2-5; D may correspond to TRBD1 or TRBD2 (5 bases each). The CDR3 is 15 amino acids. The germline V gene has CDR1 SEHNR and CDR2 FQNEAQ (reference sequence). V was trimmed by 5 bases and J by 5 bases, leaving 18 bases between them. As DNA, the CDR3 is TGTGCCAGCAGCCAAGAGGGGAGCACCCAGGAGACCCAGTACTTC. Translation: CASSQEGSTQETQYF.

This clonotype has more than one count but fewer than ten. This chain joins TRBV5-1 and TRBJ2-5; D ambiguous. CDR1 and CDR2 from the germline V gene are SGHRS and YFSETQ. V was cut by 7 bases and J by 2 bases, with 15 bases left in between. This CDR3 is 14 amino acids long. CDR3 sequence reads: CASGPFASQETQYF. In DNA form, the CDR3 reads TGCGCCAGCGGCCCCTTCGCTTCACAAGAGACCCAGTACTTC. The whole variable domain, remainder taken from reference TRBV5-1 and TRBJ2-5, is KAGVTQTPRYLIKTRGQQVTLSCSPISGHRSVSWYQQTPGQGLQFLFEYFSETQRNKGNFPGRFSGRQFSNSRSEMNVSTLELGDSALYLCASGPFASQETQYFGPGTRLLVL.

This clonotype was detected only a few times. The V and J genes are TRBV28 and TRBJ1-5; 8 bases line up with TRBD1. The CDR3 length is 17 residues. V shed 4 bases, J shed 5 bases, and the junction held 13 bases outside the gene matches. Germline CDR1 MDHEN, CDR2 SYDVKM. CDR3 sequence: CASSSGTLRQGYQPQHF. The CDR3 nucleotides are TGTGCCAGCAGTTCGGGGACCCTTAGACAGGGGTATCAGCCCCAGCATTTT.

This clonotype was counted between two and nine times. This chain links TRBV23-1 with TRBJ2-5, with D perhaps TRBD1 (6 bases). TRBV23-1 is designated an ORF whose function remains uncertain. The CDR3 runs 16 residues. The germline V and J ends were trimmed by 7 bases and 1 base, with 19 bases remaining between them. The CDR3: CASKRGQRGTQETQYF. For the CDR3, the DNA is TGCGCCAGCAAACGGGGACAAAGGGGGACCCAAGAGACCCAGTACTTC.

A few counts support this clonotype. V is TRBV5-4 and J is TRBJ1-2; 8 bases align to TRBD1. Germline CDR1 SGHNT, CDR2 YYREEE (reference sequence). The V and J ends lost 0 bases and 10 bases, in that order; junction bases with no gene match: 8. The CDR3 has 14 residues. The CDR3: CASSLEGQAITYTF. The CDR3 bases are TGTGCCAGCAGCTTGGAGGGACAGGCTATCACCTACACCTTC.

The V call is TRBV11-1, the J call TRBJ2-3; 12 nucleotides line up with TRBD2. Germline CDR1 and CDR2: SGHAT and FQDESV (reference sequence). The CDR3 length is 15 residues. V shed 5 bases and J 4 bases; nucleotides not matched to a gene: 4. The CDR3 nucleotides read TGTGCCAGCAGCCAAGGACTAGCGGGACCAGATACGCAGTATTTT. Protein: CASSQGLAGPDTQYF. Based on the CDR3 plus reference TRBV11-1 and TRBJ2-3, the full variable domain is EAEVAQSPRYKITEKSQAVAFWCDPISGHATLYWYRQILGQGPELLVQFQDESVVDDSQLPKDRFSAERLKGVDSTLKIQPAELGDSAMYLCASSQGLAGPDTQYFGPGTRLTVL.

This clonotype appeared a few times. The genes are TRBV20-1 and TRBJ2-7; 14 nucleotides align to TRBD2. Germline CDR1 DFQATT, CDR2 SNEGSKA (reference sequence). This CDR3 has 14 residues. V was clipped by 5 bases and J by 6 bases; unmatched bases: 6. The CDR3 reads CSAGPGLAGVEQYF. Here the CDR3 DNA reads TGCAGTGCTGGACCGGGACTAGCGGGAGTCGAGCAGTACTTC.

The chain employs TRBV7-9 and TRBJ2-1; TRBD2 might be the D (7 bases). Trimming pared 5 bases from V and 0 bases from J, leaving 14 bases between. The CDR3 length is 16 residues. CDR1 and CDR2 from the germline V gene are SEHNR and FQNEAQ (reference sequence). The chain's CDR3 is CASSPRGDTSYNEQFF. In DNA form, the CDR3 reads TGTGCCAGCAGCCCACGGGGGGACACCTCCTACAATGAGCAGTTCTTC.

The chain uses TRBV12-3 or TRBV12-4 and TRBJ1-5; D possibly corresponds to TRBD1 (5 bases). Between the trimmed V and J ends, which lost 9 bases and 5 bases, there was a span of 14 bases. The CDR3 totals 13 residues. CDR3 coding DNA: TGTGCCAGTAACCGGGACCTATATCAGCCCCAGCATTTT. Translation gives CASNRDLYQPQHF.